These T cell receptor beta chains were read from a single sample in a study of T and B cells in COVID-19 patients. From the multiplex PCR reads, TCRdb called clonotypes with MiXCR, one entry per CDR3 protein. The profile shows 6,000 or so distinct CDR3 sequences, 27% of them singletons. What was sequenced was blood. These receptors were collected from a human donor with active COVID-19. The donor label of this sample is uncertain. Both conserved end residues are trimmed from each CDR3. Fields, in order: V gene, J gene, CDR3 protein.

>TRBV5-4|TRBJ1-2
ASSLDREMNYGYT
>TRBV11-3|TRBJ2-1
AIVPRGGNEQF
>TRBV5-1|TRBJ2-1
ASSLAQTQDEQF
>TRBV7-6|TRBJ1-2
ASSLTPAGGDGYT
>TRBV6-2/TRBV6-3|TRBJ2-1
ASSYYGAYNEQF
>TRBV12-3/TRBV12-4|TRBJ1-3
ASSHGINTIY
>TRBV7-2|TRBJ2-3
ASSLRLAVVTDTQY
>TRBV6-1|TRBJ2-5
ASSRDSMPETQY
>TRBV19|TRBJ2-7
ASRDTGGQSSYEQY
>TRBV18|TRBJ1-3
ASSDGQVSGNTIY
>TRBV5-6|TRBJ1-5
ASSLYIGGKSNQPQH
>TRBV6-1|TRBJ1-1
ASLTSRDTEAF
>TRBV11-3|TRBJ2-3
ASSLGLVTDTQY
>TRBV24-1|TRBJ2-1
ATSDPGPGDNEQF
>TRBV4-1|TRBJ1-4
ASSSVQGEKLF
>TRBV11-3|TRBJ2-3
ASSLGGSGDTQY
>TRBV6-5|TRBJ1-1
ASSYKGWGTEAF
>TRBV5-6|TRBJ2-1
ASSPKTSGSHNEQF
>TRBV5-6|TRBJ2-5
ASSPQGAAETQY
>TRBV19|TRBJ2-1
ASSPAGTGTYNEQF
>TRBV27|TRBJ1-2
ASRPTPNYGYT
>TRBV19|TRBJ1-5
ASVMWGDSNQPQH
>TRBV29-1|TRBJ2-4
SVRETLAKNIQY
>TRBV6-2/TRBV6-3|TRBJ2-1
ASSWTGSGNEQF
>TRBV20-1|TRBJ2-3
SAGPPSTDTQY
>TRBV19|TRBJ2-1
ASSIDRGTVPDEQF
>TRBV29-1|TRBJ2-7
SVVDRVNYEQY
>TRBV6-1|TRBJ1-5
ASSDQNQPQH
>TRBV24-1|TRBJ1-1
ATKAGGGNTEAF
>TRBV18|TRBJ1-3
ASSPFAWGTRSGNTIY
>TRBV27|TRBJ2-3
ASSLAGWDTQY
>TRBV21-1|TRBJ1-4
ASSKGEGPTNEKLF
>TRBV7-9|TRBJ2-7
ASSGAGQTYEQY
>TRBV2|TRBJ2-6
ATQPSGANVLT